One and the same sample provided the 4 T cell receptor beta chains below, sequenced in a study of blood T cell repertoires in COVID-19. Data came from immunoSEQ multiplex PCR; TCRdb stores just in-frame clones and leaves some out. Of some 270,000 clones in the sample, around 90% were seen once. Sequencing was performed on peripheral blood. These receptors were collected from a woman in her fifties or sixties with COVID-19, enrolled during active disease.

The chain has TRBV19 and TRBJ1-1; D is possibly TRBD1 (5 bases). The CDR3 loop spans 14 amino acids. Germline assignment: CDR1 LNHDA and CDR2 SQIVND (reference sequence). Trimming shortened V by 3 bases and J by 7 bases, and 15 bases separated the two germline ends. CDR3: CASSIGQFGGEAFF. DNA for the CDR3: TGTGCCAGTAGTATTGGGCAGTTCGGGGGTGAAGCTTTCTTT.

V is TRBV15 and J is TRBJ2-1, with TRBD1 identical over 7 bases. J lost 3 bases, V lost 3 bases, and 5 bases had no gene match. CDR3 length equals 15 residues. Germline CDR1 is LNHNV and CDR2 is YYDKDF (reference sequence). The DNA for the CDR3 is TGTGCCACCAGCAGCCTGACAGGGATCTACAATGAGCAGTTCTTC. This encodes CATSSLTGIYNEQFF.

This clone was seen a single time. This chain uses TRBV5-6 with TRBJ2-3, with 9 bases lining up with TRBD2. V was pared by 2 bases and J by 0 bases, with 7 bases of the junction left unmatched. CDR3 size: 17 residues. Germline values: CDR1 SGHDT, CDR2 YYEEEE. CDR3 in DNA: TGTGCCAGCAGCTTACTCCGACTAGCGGCTAGCACAGATACGCAGTATTTT. Encoded protein: CASSLLRLAASTDTQYF.

This chain links TRBV30 with TRBJ2-1, with 7 bases identical to TRBD2. The CDR3 sequence is 14 residues long. The germline CDR1 and CDR2 sequences are GTSNPN and SVGIG (reference sequence). The V and J ends lost 0 bases and 12 bases, in that order; junction bases with no gene match: 11. CDR3 DNA: TGTGCCTGGAGTGTACTTCATTCGGGGGGAAGGCAGTTCTTC. It specifies CAWSVLHSGGRQFF. Filled out from reference TRBV30 and TRBJ2-1, the complete variable domain reads SQTIHQWPATLVQPVGSPLSLECTVEGTSNPNLYWYRQAAGRGLQLLFYSVGIGQISSEVPQNLSASRPQDRQFILSSKKLLLSDSGFYLCAWSVLHSGGRQFFGPGTRLTVL.